The present T cell receptor (beta chain) was sequenced within a study of blood T cell repertoires in COVID-19. Study summary: The United States, Italy and Spain supplied acute and convalescent COVID-19 samples.

Germline CDR1 is SGHKS and CDR2 is YYEKEE (reference sequence). The CDR3 spans 16 residues. With 0 bases clipped from V and 7 bases from J, the junction kept 9 bases outside the gene matches. This table comes from immunoSEQ multiplex PCR, and its TCRdb copy is limited to in-frame clones, with some not included. The sample lists 350,000 to 400,000 clones, over 75% occurring once. Recovery among Cohort 3 donors was established by two negative PCRs, clearance, or symptom resolution. The clonotype comes from a woman aged 30 to 39 who had recovered from COVID-19. The rearrangement uses TRBV5-5 and TRBJ2-2; 7 bases agree with TRBD2. Material: PBMCs or T cells enriched from blood (not recorded which). In DNA, the CDR3 is TGTGCCAGCAGCTTGGTTGGGACTACTGTGGACGGGGAGCTGTTTTTT. As protein: CASSLVGTTVDGELFF.